The 6 T cell receptor beta chains given below trace back to one sample, sequenced in a study of T cell responses to AZD1222 COVID-19 vaccine (dated by TCRdb to about 2021). Libraries were made using the immunoSEQ multiplex PCR assay. Not all clones reach the TCRdb copy of this immuneACCESS table, which keeps in-frame sequences only. Checked studies attribute under half of the gap to unresolved V genes and leave the rest unexplained. The sample data list about 83,000 clones, and approximately 83% of these were observed just once. The ten largest clonotypes hold approximately 3.6% of the sample. The time point label, read with the paper, signifies: about 28 days (+/-7) after the second vaccine dose. The specimen was peripheral blood, collected 28 days after the second AZD1222 dose. The receptor set was obtained from an adult who received the AZD1222 COVID-19 vaccine.

V is TRBV30 and J is TRBJ1-5; D is unresolved. Germline values: CDR1 GTSNPN, CDR2 SVGIG (reference sequence). V gave up 2 bases and J gave up 2 bases, with 10 bases separating them. The CDR3 spans 14 residues. CDR3 DNA: TGTGCCTGGAGTATGGGCCTCGGCAATCAGCCCCAGCATTTT. It encodes CAWSMGLGNQPQHF.

V and J are TRBV27 and TRBJ2-7; 11 bases fit TRBD1. Germline V gene sequence: CDR1 MNHEY, CDR2 SMNVEV (reference sequence). The CDR3 consists of 13 residues. The junction had 6 bases not matched to a gene; V was cut back by 11 bases and J by 3 bases. This CDR3 reads CACRTGGGYEQYF. CDR3 nucleotides: TGTGCCTGCCGGACAGGGGGCGGCTACGAGCAGTACTTC.

This clone was counted a few times. The rearrangement uses TRBV28 and TRBJ1-6, with TRBD1 matching 8 bases. The germline V gene has CDR1 MDHEN and CDR2 SYDVKM. This CDR3 is 13 amino acids long. J was trimmed by 13 bases and V by 4 bases; bases with no gene match: 6. The CDR3 DNA is TGTGCCAGCAGTTGGACAGGGTCCGACCCCCTCCACTTT. This gives the protein CASSWTGSDPLHF.

The chain recombines TRBV29-1 with TRBJ1-2; D is possibly TRBD1 (5 bases). The CDR3 runs 13 residues. Germline CDR1 is SQVTM and CDR2 is ANQGSEA. The V end lost 3 bases, the J end lost 1 base, and 9 bases lay between the germline ends. The CDR3 here is CSVEEGLNYGYTF. In DNA, the CDR3 is TGCAGCGTTGAGGAGGGGCTTAACTATGGCTACACCTTC.

The rearrangement joins TRBV6-6 to TRBJ1-5; D unclear. Trimming cost V 2 bases and J 5 bases, with 4 bases left between them. CDR3 size: 12 residues. The germline V gene encodes CDR1 MNHNY and CDR2 SVGAGI (reference sequence). The CDR3 DNA reads TGTGCCAGCAGTTACGTGGATCAGCCCCAGCATTTT. Its protein product is CASSYVDQPQHF.

The rearrangement links TRBV19 to TRBJ2-7, with 8 bases identical to TRBD1. Per germline, CDR1 LNHDA and CDR2 SQIVND (reference sequence). The CDR3 has 14 amino acids. The ends lost 5 bases at V and 3 bases at J; junction bases unmatched: 6. CDR3 sequence reads: CASSVQGAFYEQYF. The CDR3 bases are TGTGCCAGTAGTGTTCAGGGGGCGTTCTACGAGCAGTACTTC.